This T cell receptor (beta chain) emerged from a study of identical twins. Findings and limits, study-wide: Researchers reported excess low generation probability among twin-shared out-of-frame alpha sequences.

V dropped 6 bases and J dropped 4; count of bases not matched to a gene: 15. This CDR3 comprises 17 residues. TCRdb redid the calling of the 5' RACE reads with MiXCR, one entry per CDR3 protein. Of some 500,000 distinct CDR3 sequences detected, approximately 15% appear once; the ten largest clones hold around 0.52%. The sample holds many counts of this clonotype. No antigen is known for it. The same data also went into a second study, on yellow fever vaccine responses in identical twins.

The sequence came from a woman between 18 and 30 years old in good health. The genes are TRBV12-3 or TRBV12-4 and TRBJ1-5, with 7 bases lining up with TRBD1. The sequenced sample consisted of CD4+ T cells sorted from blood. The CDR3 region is CASRHRRQGRRNQPQHF. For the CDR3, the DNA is TGTGCCAGCAGGCATAGAAGACAGGGAAGACGGAATCAGCCCCAGCATTTT.